These 26 T cell receptor beta chains originate from one sample sequenced in a study of shared clonotypes between healthy human individuals. Produced via immunoSEQ multiplex PCR; TCRdb's table is partial and in-frame only. The data contain 1.6 million or so clones, about 98.5% of them seen just once; the ten biggest clones take up approximately 0.4%. Sequenced input: naive CD4+ T cells sorted from blood. Subset specified: CD45RA+ positively selected. These TCRs come from a man aged 25-45 years in good health.

To note about this clone: The identical CDR3 is also encoded by other nucleotide sequences in the sample. V usage is TRBV5-1 and J usage is TRBJ2-1; 11 nucleotides align to TRBD2. Germline V gives CDR1 SGHRS, CDR2 YFSETQ. V trimming: 4 bases; J trimming: 6 bases; junction bases outside the gene matches: 6. The CDR3 has 15 residues. The DNA of the CDR3 is TGCGCCAGCAGCCCACTAGCGGGAGCGGGCAATGAGCAGTTCTTC. It yields the protein CASSPLAGAGNEQFF.

This chain links TRBV11-2 with TRBJ2-7, with D perhaps TRBD2 (6 bases). Germline V gene sequence: CDR1 SGHAT, CDR2 FQNNGV. This CDR3 comprises 15 residues. V was clipped by 5 bases and J by 4 bases, with 18 bases between them. The CDR3 DNA reads TGTGCCAGCAGCACTTCTAGCGTGAAGGAGTACGAGCAGTACTTC. Amino acids: CASSTSSVKEYEQYF.

This chain connects TRBV5-4 to TRBJ2-5; D unresolved. Germline CDR1 is SGHNT and CDR2 is YYREEE (reference sequence). V lost 4 bases to trimming and J lost 3 bases, with 7 bases between them. This CDR3 is 12 amino acids long. CDR3 protein: CASSPQKETQYF. CDR3 nucleotides: TGTGCCAGCAGCCCACAAAAAGAGACCCAGTACTTC. Complete variable domain (other parts from reference TRBV5-4 and TRBJ2-5): ETGVTQSPTHLIKTRGQQVTLRCSSQSGHNTVSWYQQALGQGPQFIFQYYREEENGRGNFPPRFSGLQFPNYSSELNVNALELDDSALYLCASSPQKETQYFGPGTRLLVL.

The chain uses TRBV19 and TRBJ2-1; 8 nucleotides line up with TRBD1. This CDR3 comprises 14 residues. CDR1 LNHDA and CDR2 SQIVND come from the germline V gene (reference sequence). J was trimmed by 4 bases and V by 5 bases; bases with no gene match: 4. The CDR3 spells CASSGQGPYNEQFF. The CDR3 DNA reads as TGTGCCAGTAGTGGACAGGGCCCTTACAATGAGCAGTTCTTC.

CDR3 bases: TGTGCCAGCAGCTTTACGGGGGGTTCATTTTTCTTC. Its translation is CASSFTGGSFFF. This sequence joins TRBV7-2 and TRBJ2-1, with 7 bases matching TRBD2. Trimming removed 3 bases from V and 16 bases from J; junction bases left unmatched: 9. This CDR3 has 12 amino acids. Germline loops: CDR1 SGHTA, CDR2 FQGNSA.

The chain couples TRBV11-2 to TRBJ2-1; TRBD2 might be the D (6 bases). Trimming removed 4 bases from V and 14 bases from J, with 18 bases in between. The CDR3 totals 13 residues. Germline V gene sequence: CDR1 SGHAT, CDR2 FQNNGV. DNA of the CDR3: TGTGCCAGCAGCTCGGGAGTAGGGGCCAATGAGTTCTTC. Translated: CASSSGVGANEFF. Full variable domain (missing parts from reference TRBV11-2 and TRBJ2-1): EAGVAQSPRYKIIEKRQSVAFWCNPISGHATLYWYQQILGQGPKLLIQFQNNGVVDDSQLPKDRFSAERLKGVDSTLKIQPAKLEDSAVYLCASSSGVGANEFFGPGTRLTVL.

The chain combines TRBV7-9 with TRBJ1-1; D might be TRBD1 (5 bases). Between the trimmed V and J ends, which lost 1 base and 10 bases, there was a span of 7 bases. Germline loops: CDR1 SEHNR, CDR2 FQNEAQ (reference sequence). CDR3 length: 11 residues. CDR3 loop: CASSLEGRAFF. The CDR3, as DNA: TGTGCCAGCAGCTTAGAGGGGAGAGCTTTCTTT.

The chain carries TRBV11-2 and TRBJ2-3, with a weak D call TRBD2 (6 bases). Germline lookup yields CDR1 SGHAT and CDR2 FQNNGV. This CDR3 has 16 residues. The ends were cut back, 1 base at V and 1 base at J, with 12 bases in the middle. The CDR3, as DNA: TGTGCCAGCAGCTTAGTTCGGGGGTTGGGCACAGATACGCAGTATTTT. This gives the protein CASSLVRGLGTDTQYF.

The chain uses TRBV28 and TRBJ2-3; 10 bases fit TRBD2. This CDR3 is 17 amino acids long. V shed 4 bases, J shed 4 bases, and the junction held 11 bases outside the gene matches. The germline V gene encodes CDR1 MDHEN and CDR2 SYDVKM. Here the CDR3 DNA reads TGTGCCAGCAGTTGGCCCTTAGCGGGAGGCGTATCAGATACGCAGTATTTT. Translation gives CASSWPLAGGVSDTQYF. Using reference TRBV28 and TRBJ2-3 for the parts outside the CDR3, the full variable domain is DVKVTQSSRYLVKRTGEKVFLECVQDMDHENMFWYRQDPGLGLRLIYFSYDVKMKEKGDIPEGYSVSREKKERFSLILESASTNQTSMYLCASSWPLAGGVSDTQYFGPGTRLTVL.

The chain recombines TRBV25-1 with TRBJ1-2; 7 positions agree with TRBD1. The CDR3 has 13 amino acids. Trimming cost V 5 bases and J 5 bases; bases outside gene matches: 5. The germline CDR1 and CDR2 sequences are MGHDK and SYGVNS. Here the CDR3 reads CASSSAGGYGYTF. CDR3 nucleotide sequence: TGTGCCAGCAGTTCTGCAGGGGGATATGGCTACACCTTC.

The chain employs TRBV5-1 and TRBJ2-7; the D gene is possibly TRBD1 (5 bases). CDR3 size: 15 residues. V shed 4 bases and J shed 3 bases, with 17 bases lying between them. Germline V gene sequence: CDR1 SGHRS, CDR2 YFSETQ. Written as DNA, the CDR3 is TGCGCCAGCAGCCGCACAGGCCATATTGGCTACGAGCAGTACTTC. The encoded protein is CASSRTGHIGYEQYF.

V gene TRBV14 combines with J gene TRBJ2-3, with 8 bases identical to TRBD2. The CDR3 is 15 residues long. CDR1 and CDR2 (germline): SGHDN, FVKESK. The V segment lost 2 bases and the J segment 7 bases; nucleotides outside the gene matches: 8. CDR3 nucleotides: TGTGCCAGCAGCCAAATGGGACTAGGAGAAAATACGCAGTATTTT. Translated, it gives CASSQMGLGENTQYF.

V is TRBV19 and J is TRBJ1-2; no reliable D call. The length of the CDR3 is 14 residues. Germline-derived CDR1 and CDR2 are LNHDA and SQIVND (reference sequence). V was clipped by 5 bases and J by 5 bases, with 15 bases between them. CDR3 sequence (DNA): TGTGCCAGTAGTCGGAAGGAGGAATATTATGGCTACACCTTC. Protein: CASSRKEEYYGYTF.

For this clone: Other DNA sequences in the same sample also yield this CDR3. The gene calls are TRBV9 and TRBJ2-5; D could derive from TRBD1 or TRBD2 (6 bases each). Germline CDR1 and CDR2: SGDLS and YYNGEE. Trimming stripped 0 bases from V and 2 bases from J, with 8 bases between. The CDR3 sequence is 14 residues long. The CDR3 sequence: CASSVGGTQETQYF. As DNA, the CDR3 is TGTGCCAGCAGCGTAGGCGGGACACAAGAGACCCAGTACTTC.

This chain joins TRBV4-3 and TRBJ2-1; TRBD2 aligns across 7 bases. There are 16 residues in the CDR3. CDR1 is LGHNA and CDR2 is YSLEER in the germline V gene. After removal of 3 bases from V and 9 bases from J, the junction contained 14 bases not matched to a gene. The CDR3 nucleotides are TGCGCCAGCAGCCAGGACGCCGGAACTAGCGAAGGTGAGCAGTTCTTC. Its translation: CASSQDAGTSEGEQFF.

J is TRBJ1-1 and V is TRBV28; 9 nucleotides match TRBD1. Trimming at V came to 6 bases and at J to 4 bases, leaving 6 bases not matched to a gene. Germline lookup yields CDR1 MDHEN and CDR2 SYDVKM. The CDR3 spans 14 residues. The CDR3 nucleotides are TGTGCCAGCAGGGCCGGGACAGGGAGCACTGAAGCTTTCTTT. This translates into CASRAGTGSTEAFF. Drawing the rest from reference TRBV28 and TRBJ1-1, the complete variable domain is DVKVTQSSRYLVKRTGEKVFLECVQDMDHENMFWYRQDPGLGLRLIYFSYDVKMKEKGDIPEGYSVSREKKERFSLILESASTNQTSMYLCASRAGTGSTEAFFGQGTRLTVV.

The chain has TRBV7-2 and TRBJ1-1, with D uncertain. The ends were cut back, 5 bases at V and 1 base at J, with 11 bases in the middle. The CDR3 is 14 residues long. Germline V gene data show CDR1 as SGHTA and CDR2 as FQGNSA. The CDR3 DNA is TGTGCCAGCAGCCCGACGAGGGAGAACACTGAAGCTTTCTTT. Translated: CASSPTRENTEAFF.

The chain combines TRBV6-1 with TRBJ2-3; D is unresolved. This CDR3 is 15 amino acids long. Germline loops: CDR1 MNHNS, CDR2 SASEGT. The ends were cut back, 3 bases at V and 3 bases at J, with 13 bases in the middle. In nucleotides, the CDR3 is TGTGCCAGCAGTGAGTCGGCAGTATCTACAGATACGCAGTATTTT. Amino acids: CASSESAVSTDTQYF.

This clone was seen a single time. V usage is TRBV6-4 and J usage is TRBJ2-2, with D possibly being TRBD1 (5 bases). CDR3 length: 14 residues. V shed 0 bases and J shed 9 bases, with 11 bases lying between them. In germline, CDR1 is MRHNA, CDR2 SNTAGT. CDR3 amino acids: CASSDSAGSRELFF. CDR3 nucleotide sequence: TGTGCCAGCAGTGACTCCGCAGGGTCCCGGGAGCTGTTTTTT.

The chain has TRBV7-8 and TRBJ2-1; 11 positions match TRBD2. The CDR3 runs to 15 residues. With V trimmed by 5 bases and J by 6 bases, 6 bases remained unmatched. CDR1 is SGHVS, CDR2 FQNEAQ, per germline. The DNA for the CDR3 is TGTGCCAGCAGCCCGGGGACTAGCGGAACCAATGAGCAGTTCTTC. It encodes CASSPGTSGTNEQFF.

The V and J genes are TRBV5-4 and TRBJ1-1; the D gene is possibly TRBD1 (5 bases). The V end was cut by 3 bases, the J end by 0 bases, with 12 bases between. Germline V gene data show CDR1 as SGHNT and CDR2 as YYREEE (reference sequence). This CDR3 has 15 amino acids. CDR3 region: CASSSMTAVNTEAFF. The CDR3 coding sequence is TGTGCCAGCAGCTCCATGACAGCCGTGAACACTGAAGCTTTCTTT.

This clone was seen only once. The chain employs TRBV18 and TRBJ2-5, with TRBD1 matching over 10 bases. The CDR3 is 15 amino acids. The V segment lost 6 bases and the J segment 4 bases; nucleotides outside the gene matches: 8. Germline assignment: CDR1 KGHSH and CDR2 LQKENI. Here the CDR3 reads CASSPGTGVGETQYF. CDR3 DNA sequence: TGTGCCAGCTCGCCCGGGACAGGGGTTGGAGAGACCCAGTACTTC.

V usage is TRBV7-6 and J usage is TRBJ2-1; possibly TRBD2 for D (5 bases). The CDR3 contains 17 residues. Germline values: CDR1 SGHVS, CDR2 FNYEAQ. With 4 bases removed from V and 0 bases from J, the gap between germline ends came to 16 bases. In nucleotides, the CDR3 is TGTGCCAGCAGCTCCTCTTTTAGCGCCAACTCCTACAATGAGCAGTTCTTC. This gives the protein CASSSSFSANSYNEQFF.

The chain joins TRBV5-1 to TRBJ2-1, with 8 bases fitting TRBD2. The CDR3 covers 16 residues. V dropped 10 bases and J dropped 9; count of bases not matched to a gene: 21. The germline gives CDR1 SGHRS, CDR2 YFSETQ. CDR3 sequence reads: CARLWDQREPEGEQFF. The CDR3 bases are TGCGCCCGGCTTTGGGATCAGCGGGAGCCCGAGGGTGAGCAGTTCTTC. Combining the CDR3 with reference TRBV5-1 and TRBJ2-1 gives the whole variable domain KAGVTQTPRYLIKTRGQQVTLSCSPISGHRSVSWYQQTPGQGLQFLFEYFSETQRNKGNFPGRFSGRQFSNSRSEMNVSTLELGDSALYLCARLWDQREPEGEQFFGPGTRLTVL.

V usage is TRBV20-1 and J usage is TRBJ1-2, with D hard to call. V was cut by 6 bases and J by 10 bases, with 15 bases left in between. The CDR3 is made up of 11 amino acids. The germline gives CDR1 DFQATT, CDR2 SNEGSKA (reference sequence). CDR3 bases: TGCAGTGCCAGCCACCTCCCGCCCTACACCTTC. It encodes CSASHLPPYTF.

The chain links TRBV18 to TRBJ2-1, with TRBD1 as a possible D gene (5 bases). The germline V gene has CDR1 KGHSH and CDR2 LQKENI. The CDR3 runs 13 residues. Between the trimmed V and J ends, which lost 3 bases and 9 bases, there was a span of 12 bases. This chain's CDR3 is CASSPVIRGEQFF. In nucleotides, the CDR3 is TGTGCCAGCTCACCCGTTATAAGGGGTGAGCAGTTCTTC.